The subject of this entry is one T cell receptor beta chain. The data were taken from a study of neoadjuvant anti-PD-1 for oral cavity cancer. Study summary: Nivolumab at 3 mg/kg was mostly given biweekly, three to four doses, pre-surgery.

The time point: after neoadjuvant nivolumab, at surgical resection. Most PBMC samples had approximately 470 ng input DNA in six replicates. TCRdb's copy holds only in-frame clones and misses some; the assay was immunoSEQ multiplex PCR. The sample holds some 15,000 clones; 65% to 80% are singletons and the top ten take around 2.5%. The TCR originated in a person aged 35-79 years with oral cavity squamous cell carcinoma. Sample: PBMCs, taken after nivolumab (anti-PD-1) treatment.

The CDR3 spells CASSETTTATNEKLFF. The CDR3 coding sequence is TGTGCCAGCAGTGAAACTACAACTGCAACTAATGAAAAACTGTTTTTT. The V gene is TRBV6-1, the J gene TRBJ1-4; no clear D gene. Germline V gives CDR1 MNHNS, CDR2 SASEGT. V lost 2 bases and J 0 bases, leaving 10 bases between the germline ends. The CDR3 extends over 16 amino acids.